Shown below are 22 T cell receptor beta chains from a single sample sequenced in a study of Ad26.COV2.S vaccination and SARS-CoV-2 variants. The treatment: some 20 received Ad26.COV2.S at low or high dose, single or two shots; several received placebo; per-sample allocation not given. Following the first vaccine or placebo injection, samples were taken on day 63. Assay: immunoSEQ multiplex PCR; the TCRdb copy retains only in-frame clones and omits some. The sample records about 400,000 clones, roughly 90% being singletons. Specimen: peripheral blood, collected in a trial of Ad26.COV2.S vaccine versus placebo. The receptors come from a person aged 18-65 years who received the Ad26.COV2.S COVID-19 vaccine or a placebo.

The chain employs TRBV3-1 (or the pseudogene TRBV3-2) and TRBJ1-5; D unresolved. CDR1 is LGHDT, CDR2 YNNKEL, per germline (reference sequence). The V end lost 4 bases, the J end lost 4 bases, and 8 bases lay between the germline ends. This CDR3 region has 13 residues. CDR3 residues: CASSPNPNQPQHF. The CDR3 coding sequence is TGTGCCAGCAGCCCCAATCCGAATCAGCCCCAGCATTTT.

This chain uses TRBV4-1 with TRBJ1-4; no clear D. Trimming shortened V by 1 base and J by 4 bases, and 10 bases separated the two germline ends. In germline, CDR1 is MGHRA, CDR2 YSYEKL. This CDR3 spans 15 amino acids. The CDR3 spells CASSQGWRLNEKLFF. In DNA, the CDR3 is TGCGCCAGCAGCCAAGGTTGGCGGCTTAATGAAAAACTGTTTTTT.

J is TRBJ1-6 and V is TRBV25-1, with 7 bases that match TRBD1. This CDR3 has 14 residues. Germline CDR1 is MGHDK and CDR2 is SYGVNS. The V segment lost 6 bases and the J segment 6 bases; nucleotides outside the gene matches: 5. CDR3 protein: CASRHRGINSPLHF. For the CDR3, the DNA is TGTGCCAGCAGACACAGGGGAATTAATTCACCCCTCCACTTT.

This clone was seen a single time. The CDR3, as DNA: TGTGCCATCAGTGAGCAACCCCCGGACAGGGCGGGGCAGCCCCAGCATTTT. Translated: CAISEQPPDRAGQPQHF. The chain links TRBV10-3 to TRBJ1-5, with TRBD1 matching 8 bases. Germline V lookup: CDR1 ENHRY, CDR2 SYGVKD. This CDR3 spans 17 amino acids. V shed 2 bases, J shed 7 bases, and the junction held 13 bases outside the gene matches.

J is TRBJ2-7 and V is TRBV27; the match to TRBD2 covers 11 bases. V was clipped by 0 bases and J by 2 bases; unmatched bases: 0. Germline assignment: CDR1 MNHEY and CDR2 SMNVEV (reference sequence). This CDR3 has 15 residues. The CDR3 region has the DNA TGTGCCAGCAGTTTATCACTAGCGGGAGCCTACGAGCAGTACTTC. Protein product: CASSLSLAGAYEQYF.

The chain couples TRBV5-4 to TRBJ2-7, with 7 bases identical to TRBD2. V shed 0 bases and J 1 base; nucleotides not matched to a gene: 10. The CDR3 covers 17 residues. Germline CDR1 is SGHNT and CDR2 is YYREEE (reference sequence). CDR3: CASSLGGGSVPSYEQYF. The CDR3 DNA follows: TGTGCCAGCAGCTTGGGCGGCGGGAGCGTTCCTTCCTACGAGCAGTACTTC.

This chain links TRBV9 with TRBJ2-7, with a possible D match to TRBD2 (6 bases). Germline CDR1 is SGDLS and CDR2 is YYNGEE. V was trimmed by 0 bases and J by 5 bases, leaving 12 bases between them. The CDR3 is 14 residues long. The CDR3 DNA sequence: TGTGCCAGCAGCGTAGCGGGGGTGCGGGACGAGCAGTACTTC. Amino acid sequence: CASSVAGVRDEQYF.

V gene TRBV10-1 combines with J gene TRBJ2-3; the D gene is possibly TRBD2 (6 bases). The CDR3 is made up of 14 amino acids. Trimming stripped 3 bases from V and 3 bases from J, with 10 bases between. The germline V gene has CDR1 WNHNN and CDR2 SYGVQD (reference sequence). The DNA for the CDR3 is TGCGCCAGCAGTGATACTAGCCTAACAGATACGCAGTATTTT. It codes for CASSDTSLTDTQYF.

The genes are TRBV5-1 and TRBJ1-1; D perhaps matches TRBD1 (6 bases). Germline values: CDR1 SGHRS, CDR2 YFSETQ. Deletions cut 3 bases from V and 4 bases from J, with 13 bases between. This CDR3 contains 14 residues. Here the CDR3 reads CASSWRGVGTEAFF. CDR3 nucleotide sequence: TGCGCCAGCAGCTGGAGGGGGGTTGGCACTGAAGCTTTCTTT.

As DNA, the CDR3 is TGTGCCAGTAGCGATACGCCCCGAAATGAAAAACTGTTTTTT. Translation gives CASSDTPRNEKLFF. This chain links TRBV28 with TRBJ1-4; D is unresolved. The CDR3 is made up of 14 amino acids. Per germline, CDR1 MDHEN and CDR2 SYDVKM. The V end lost 9 bases, the J end lost 5 bases, and 16 bases lay between the germline ends.

This clone was seen only a few times. The chain couples TRBV15 to TRBJ1-3, with D unclear. Deletions cut 1 base from V and 0 bases from J, with 7 bases between. Per germline, CDR1 LNHNV and CDR2 YYDKDF (reference sequence). The CDR3 sequence is 15 residues long. DNA of the CDR3: TGTGCCACCAGCAGAGGCAGTGACTCTGGAAACACCATATATTTT. It translates to CATSRGSDSGNTIYF.

This chain links TRBV19 with TRBJ1-1; the D is unclear. The germline V gene encodes CDR1 LNHDA and CDR2 SQIVND (reference sequence). The CDR3 is 14 residues long. Trimming cost V 3 bases and J 0 bases, with 8 bases left between them. The CDR3 DNA is TGTGCCAGTAGTATTAGCAGCTTGAACACTGAAGCTTTCTTT. Amino acid sequence: CASSISSLNTEAFF.

V and J are TRBV28 and TRBJ1-2; the D gene is possibly TRBD1 (6 bases). The germline V gene has CDR1 MDHEN and CDR2 SYDVKM. The CDR3 extends over 16 amino acids. The V and J ends lost 3 bases and 0 bases respectively, with 14 bases between them. CDR3 protein: CASSFRGRGANYGYTF. Here the CDR3 DNA reads TGTGCCAGCAGTTTCAGGGGCCGGGGTGCTAACTATGGCTACACCTTC.

J is TRBJ1-4 and V is TRBV28; D is undetermined. This CDR3 has 12 amino acids. V was clipped by 8 bases and J by 5 bases, with 9 bases between them. Per germline, CDR1 MDHEN and CDR2 SYDVKM. The CDR3 loop reads CASVGPNEKLFF. CDR3 in DNA: TGTGCCAGCGTGGGCCCGAATGAAAAACTGTTTTTT.

V usage is TRBV5-6 and J usage is TRBJ2-5; the D is unclear. CDR3 length: 13 amino acids. Trimming took off 1 base at V and 5 bases at J, with 9 bases between the two ends. Germline CDR1 SGHDT, CDR2 YYEEEE. The CDR3 region is CASSLSGLETQYF. The CDR3 DNA sequence: TGTGCCAGCAGCTTGTCGGGCTTGGAGACCCAGTACTTC.

The chain combines TRBV11-3 with TRBJ2-3; weak D call: TRBD1 (5 bases). V lost 5 bases, J lost 1 base, and 10 bases lay in between. This CDR3 comprises 14 residues. Germline CDR1 reads SGHNT; CDR2 reads YENEEA. CDR3 coding DNA: TGTGCCAGCAGCGCGTCCAGGGGCACAGATACGCAGTATTTT. The encoded protein is CASSASRGTDTQYF.

The V gene is TRBV24-1, the J gene TRBJ2-5, with D unclear. The CDR3 is made up of 13 amino acids. Germline V gene sequence: CDR1 KGHDR, CDR2 SFDVKD. The V gene lost 3 bases and the J gene lost 2 bases, with 6 bases spanning the gap. The CDR3, as DNA: TGTGCCACCAGTGATAAGAATCAAGAGACCCAGTACTTC. Its translation is CATSDKNQETQYF.

The gene calls are TRBV7-9 and TRBJ2-2; D is perhaps TRBD1 (6 bases). V was pared by 5 bases and J by 6 bases, with 10 bases between. CDR3 length: 13 residues. Germline assignment: CDR1 SEHNR and CDR2 FQNEAQ (reference sequence). The CDR3 loop reads CASSTTGSGELFF. The CDR3, as DNA: TGTGCCAGCAGCACAACAGGGTCCGGGGAGCTGTTTTTT.

The gene calls are TRBV7-9 and TRBJ1-2; D may be TRBD1 (6 bases). Germline V CDR1 and CDR2: SEHNR, FQNEAQ (reference sequence). V lost 2 bases and J lost 8, with 12 bases in between. This CDR3 contains 13 residues. CDR3 sequence: CASSLNQGQGYTF. In DNA form, the CDR3 reads TGTGCCAGCAGCTTAAACCAGGGGCAAGGCTACACCTTC.

V gene TRBV5-1 combines with J gene TRBJ2-7; 7 bases match TRBD1. CDR1 and CDR2 (germline): SGHRS, YFSETQ. The CDR3 extends over 14 amino acids. V trimming: 5 bases; J trimming: 2 bases; junction bases outside the gene matches: 7. CDR3 amino acids: CASRSETGTYEQYF. CDR3 nucleotide sequence: TGCGCCAGCAGGTCGGAGACAGGGACCTACGAGCAGTACTTC.

The V gene is TRBV24-1, the J gene TRBJ2-2, with D possibly being TRBD2 (5 bases). In germline, CDR1 is KGHDR, CDR2 SFDVKD. There are 16 residues in the CDR3. Trimming cost V 2 bases and J 5 bases, with 14 bases left between them. CDR3 loop: CATSDSRGLRTGELFF. CDR3 DNA: TGTGCCACCAGTGATTCACGAGGGCTGAGAACCGGGGAGCTGTTTTTT.

The genes are TRBV5-1 and TRBJ2-5; TRBD2 is a possible D gene (7 bases). This CDR3 region has 14 residues. V was shortened by 0 bases and J by 4 bases, with 10 bases between the two germline ends. Germline V gene lookup returns CDR1 SGHRS and CDR2 YFSETQ. CDR3 bases: TGCGCCAGCAGCTTGGTCGGGGGGCTAGAGACCCAGTACTTC. This gives the protein CASSLVGGLETQYF.